The 5 T cell receptor beta chains below come from one sample, sequenced in a study of shared clonotypes between healthy human individuals. Assay: immunoSEQ multiplex PCR; the TCRdb copy retains only in-frame clones and omits some. This table has about 820,000 clones, approximately 92% appearing once. Naive CD8 cells were CD45RO-negative, positively selected for CCR7, excluding terminally differentiated effector memory CD45RA+ cells. The specimen was naive CD8+ T cells sorted from blood. Source of these receptors: a man aged 25-40 years in good health.

The J gene is TRBJ1-2, the V gene TRBV4-1; a weak D match, TRBD1 (5 bases). CDR1 and CDR2 from the germline V gene are MGHRA and YSYEKL. Trimming removed 1 base from V and 8 bases from J, with 17 bases in between. The length of the CDR3 is 15 residues. The CDR3 sequence is CASSQAPRDFGGYTF. The CDR3 DNA is TGCGCCAGCAGCCAAGCCCCCAGGGACTTCGGGGGCTACACCTTC.

The CDR3 is CSAPTGSYEQFF. CDR3 bases: TGCAGCGCGCCTACCGGGAGCTATGAGCAGTTCTTC. This chain joins TRBV29-1 and TRBJ2-1; the D gene is possibly TRBD2 (6 bases). This CDR3 comprises 12 residues. Germline V gene data show CDR1 as SQVTM and CDR2 as ANQGSEA. V lost 7 bases, J lost 8 bases, and 15 bases lay in between.

The chain couples TRBV5-5 to TRBJ2-7, with D possibly being TRBD1 (5 bases). Germline assignment: CDR1 SGHKS and CDR2 YYEKEE (reference sequence). V gave up 4 bases and J gave up 4 bases, with 9 bases separating them. The CDR3 covers 12 residues. CDR3 nucleotides: TGTGCCAGCAGCGAAGACAGATACGAGCAGTACTTC. It codes for CASSEDRYEQYF.

V gene TRBV7-6 combines with J gene TRBJ2-7; 7 nucleotides align to TRBD2. V trimming: 4 bases; J trimming: 0 bases; junction bases outside the gene matches: 9. Germline V gene sequence: CDR1 SGHVS, CDR2 FNYEAQ. This CDR3 is built from 16 residues. The CDR3 reads CASSSSSGLSSYEQYF. The CDR3 coding sequence is TGTGCCAGCAGCTCATCTAGCGGCCTTAGCTCCTACGAGCAGTACTTC.

The genes are TRBV7-9 and TRBJ2-1; D might be TRBD1 or TRBD2, each matching 5 bases. V dropped 10 bases and J dropped 8 bases, with 21 bases sitting between them. CDR3 length: 14 residues. CDR1 SEHNR and CDR2 FQNEAQ come from the germline V gene (reference sequence). CDR3: CAIPLGRLLDEQFF. CDR3 DNA sequence: TGTGCCATACCGTTGGGACGGTTATTGGATGAGCAGTTCTTC.